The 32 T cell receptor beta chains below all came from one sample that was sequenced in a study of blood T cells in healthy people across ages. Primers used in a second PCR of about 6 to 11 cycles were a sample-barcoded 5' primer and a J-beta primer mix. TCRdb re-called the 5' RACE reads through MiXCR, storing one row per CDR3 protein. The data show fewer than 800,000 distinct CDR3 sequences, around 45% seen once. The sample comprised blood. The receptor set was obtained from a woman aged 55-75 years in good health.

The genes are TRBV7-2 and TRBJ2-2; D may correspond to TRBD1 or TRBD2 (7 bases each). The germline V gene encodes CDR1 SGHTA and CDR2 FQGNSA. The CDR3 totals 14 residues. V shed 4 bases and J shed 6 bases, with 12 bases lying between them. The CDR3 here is CASSSQGGAGELFF. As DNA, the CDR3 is TGTGCCAGCAGCTCCCAGGGGGGGGCCGGGGAGCTGTTTTTT. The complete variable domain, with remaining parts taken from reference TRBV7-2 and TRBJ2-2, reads GAGVSQSPSNKVTEKGKDVELRCDPISGHTALYWYRQSLGQGLEFLIYFQGNSAPDKSGLPSDRFSAERTGGSVSTLTIQRTQQEDSAVYLCASSSQGGAGELFFGEGSRLTVL.

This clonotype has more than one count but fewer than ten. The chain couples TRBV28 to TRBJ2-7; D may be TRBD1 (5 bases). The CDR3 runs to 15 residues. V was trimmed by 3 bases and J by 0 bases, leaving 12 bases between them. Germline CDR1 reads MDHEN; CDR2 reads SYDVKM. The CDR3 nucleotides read TGTGCCAGCAGTTTTGCCAGGGTGGGCTCCTACGAGCAGTACTTC. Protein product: CASSFARVGSYEQYF.

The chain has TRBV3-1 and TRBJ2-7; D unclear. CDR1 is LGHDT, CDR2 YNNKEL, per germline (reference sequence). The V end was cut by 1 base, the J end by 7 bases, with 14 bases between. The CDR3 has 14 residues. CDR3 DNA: TGTGCCAGCAGCCAAGTTGCGGCGTTGTCGGAGCAGTACTTC. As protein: CASSQVAALSEQYF.

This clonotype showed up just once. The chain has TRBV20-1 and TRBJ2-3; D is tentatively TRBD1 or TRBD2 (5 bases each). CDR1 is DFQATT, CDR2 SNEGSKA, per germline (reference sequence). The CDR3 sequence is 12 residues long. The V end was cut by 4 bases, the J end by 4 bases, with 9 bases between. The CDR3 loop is CSATGPSDTQYF. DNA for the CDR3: TGCAGTGCTACGGGACCCTCAGATACGCAGTATTTT.

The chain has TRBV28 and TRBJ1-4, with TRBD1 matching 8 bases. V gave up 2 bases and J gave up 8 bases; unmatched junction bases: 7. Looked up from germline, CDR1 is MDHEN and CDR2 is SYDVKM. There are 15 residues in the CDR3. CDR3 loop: CASSLPGQEREKLFF. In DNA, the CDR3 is TGTGCCAGCAGTTTACCGGGACAGGAACGGGAAAAACTGTTTTTT.

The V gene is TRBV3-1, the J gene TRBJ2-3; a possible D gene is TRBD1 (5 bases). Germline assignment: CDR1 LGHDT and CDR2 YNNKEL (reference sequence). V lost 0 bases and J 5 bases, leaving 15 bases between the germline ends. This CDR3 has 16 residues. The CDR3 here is CASSQDLGQGIDTQYF. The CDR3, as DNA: TGTGCCAGCAGCCAAGATCTAGGGCAGGGCATAGATACGCAGTATTTT.

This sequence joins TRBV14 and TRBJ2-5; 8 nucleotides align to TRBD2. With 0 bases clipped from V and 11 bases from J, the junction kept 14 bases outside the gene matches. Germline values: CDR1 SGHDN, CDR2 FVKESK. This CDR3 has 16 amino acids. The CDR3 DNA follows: TGTGCCAGCAGCCAAGATAGGCCAGCGGGAGTGCAAGAGCAGTACTTC. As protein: CASSQDRPAGVQEQYF. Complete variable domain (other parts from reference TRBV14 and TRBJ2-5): EAGVTQFPSHSVIEKGQTVTLRCDPISGHDNLYWYRRVMGKEIKFLLHFVKESKQDESGMPNNRFLAERTGGTYSTLKVQPAELEDSGVYFCASSQDRPAGVQEQYFGPGTRLLVL.

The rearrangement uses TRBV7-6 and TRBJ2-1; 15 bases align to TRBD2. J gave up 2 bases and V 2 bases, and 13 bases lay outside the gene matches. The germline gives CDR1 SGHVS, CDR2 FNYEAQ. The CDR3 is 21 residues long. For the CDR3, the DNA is TGTGCCAGCAGCTTACCCGCCGGACTAGCGGGAGGGGGGATTACCTACAATGAGCAGTTCTTC. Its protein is CASSLPAGLAGGGITYNEQFF. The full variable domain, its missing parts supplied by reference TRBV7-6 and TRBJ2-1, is GAGVSQSPRYKVTKRGQDVALRCDPISGHVSLYWYRQALGQGPEFLTYFNYEAQQDKSGLPNDRFSAERPEGSISTLTIQRTEQRDSAMYRCASSLPAGLAGGGITYNEQFFGPGTRLTVL.

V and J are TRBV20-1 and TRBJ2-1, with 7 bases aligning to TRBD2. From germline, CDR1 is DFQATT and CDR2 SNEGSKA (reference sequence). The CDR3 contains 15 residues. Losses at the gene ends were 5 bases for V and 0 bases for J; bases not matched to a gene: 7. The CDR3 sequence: CSAGGGWSSYNEQFF. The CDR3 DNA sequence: TGCAGTGCTGGGGGGGGTTGGAGCTCCTACAATGAGCAGTTCTTC.

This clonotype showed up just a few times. The CDR3 nucleotides read TGTGCCAGCAGCTTAAACTTAGTTGGAGACAGGGGTTCACCCCTCCACTTT. Amino acids: CASSLNLVGDRGSPLHF. The chain joins TRBV7-2 to TRBJ1-6; 8 bases agree with TRBD1. The germline V gene encodes CDR1 SGHTA and CDR2 FQGNSA. V lost 2 bases and J lost 9; bases outside the gene matches: 12. CDR3 length: 17 residues.

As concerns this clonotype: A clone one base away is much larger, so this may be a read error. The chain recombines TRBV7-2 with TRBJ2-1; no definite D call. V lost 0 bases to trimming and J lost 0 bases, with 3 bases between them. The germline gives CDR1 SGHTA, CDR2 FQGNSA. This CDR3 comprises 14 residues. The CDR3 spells CASSLAISYNEQFF. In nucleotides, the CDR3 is TGTGCCAGCAGCTTAGCGATCTCCTACAATGAGCAGTTCTTC.

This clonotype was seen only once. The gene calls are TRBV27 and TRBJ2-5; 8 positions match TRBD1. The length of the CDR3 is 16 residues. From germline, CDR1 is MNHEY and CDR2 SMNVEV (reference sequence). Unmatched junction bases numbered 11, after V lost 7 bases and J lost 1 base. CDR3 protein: CASTGQGPFSQETQYF. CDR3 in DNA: TGTGCCAGCACCGGACAGGGTCCCTTTTCCCAAGAGACCCAGTACTTC.

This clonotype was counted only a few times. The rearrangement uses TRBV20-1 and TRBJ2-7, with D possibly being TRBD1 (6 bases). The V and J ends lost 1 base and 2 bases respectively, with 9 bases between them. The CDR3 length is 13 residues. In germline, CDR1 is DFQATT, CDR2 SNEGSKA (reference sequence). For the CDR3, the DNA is TGCAGTGCTAGAGGACAGGAAACCTACGAGCAGTACTTC. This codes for CSARGQETYEQYF.

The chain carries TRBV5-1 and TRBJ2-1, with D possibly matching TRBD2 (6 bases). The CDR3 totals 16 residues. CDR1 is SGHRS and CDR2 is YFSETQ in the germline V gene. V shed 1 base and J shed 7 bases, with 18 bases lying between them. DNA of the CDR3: TGCGCCAGCAGCTTGTGGGGGGAGAGGTATTTAAATGAGCAGTTCTTC. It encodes CASSLWGERYLNEQFF.

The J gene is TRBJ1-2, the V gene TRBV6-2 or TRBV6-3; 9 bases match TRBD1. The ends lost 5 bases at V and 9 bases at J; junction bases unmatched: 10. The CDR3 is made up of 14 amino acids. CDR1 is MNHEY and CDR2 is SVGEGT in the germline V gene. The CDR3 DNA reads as TGTGCCAGCAGTAAAACCGGGACAGGGAAAAGCTACACCTTC. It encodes CASSKTGTGKSYTF.

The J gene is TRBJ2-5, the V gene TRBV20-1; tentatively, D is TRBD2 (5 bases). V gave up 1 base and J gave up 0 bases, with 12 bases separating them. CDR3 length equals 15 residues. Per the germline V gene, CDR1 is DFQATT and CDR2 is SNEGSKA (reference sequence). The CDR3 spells CSARGGAEYQETQYF. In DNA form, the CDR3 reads TGCAGTGCTAGAGGGGGAGCGGAGTACCAAGAGACCCAGTACTTC.

The CDR3 here is CASSADWSLYGYTF. CDR3 bases: TGTGCCAGCAGTGCCGACTGGTCCCTCTATGGCTACACCTTC. The chain couples TRBV6-2 or TRBV6-3 to TRBJ1-2; no clear D. CDR3 length: 14 residues. CDR1 MNHEY and CDR2 SVGEGT come from the germline V gene. V dropped 5 bases and J dropped 4 bases, with 14 bases sitting between them.

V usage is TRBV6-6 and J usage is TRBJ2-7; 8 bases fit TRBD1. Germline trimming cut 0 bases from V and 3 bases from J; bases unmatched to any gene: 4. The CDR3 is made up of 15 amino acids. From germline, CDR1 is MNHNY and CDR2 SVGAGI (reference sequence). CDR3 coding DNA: TGTGCCAGCAGTTACTCGGACAGGGAGGTCTACGAGCAGTACTTC. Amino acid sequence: CASSYSDREVYEQYF.

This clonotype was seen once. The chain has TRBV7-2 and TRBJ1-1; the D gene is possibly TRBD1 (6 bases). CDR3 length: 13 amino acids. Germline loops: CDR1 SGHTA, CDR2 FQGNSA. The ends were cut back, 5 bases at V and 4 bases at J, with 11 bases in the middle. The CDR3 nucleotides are TGTGCCAGCAGCAATACAGGGTCCACTGAAGCTTTCTTT. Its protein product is CASSNTGSTEAFF. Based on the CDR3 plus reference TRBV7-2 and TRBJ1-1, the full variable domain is GAGVSQSPSNKVTEKGKDVELRCDPISGHTALYWYRQSLGQGLEFLIYFQGNSAPDKSGLPSDRFSAERTGGSVSTLTIQRTQQEDSAVYLCASSNTGSTEAFFGQGTRLTVV.

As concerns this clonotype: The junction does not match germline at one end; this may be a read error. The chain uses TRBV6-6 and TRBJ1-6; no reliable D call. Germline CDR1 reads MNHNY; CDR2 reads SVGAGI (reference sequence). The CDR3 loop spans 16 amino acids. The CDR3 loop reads CASSYVPGSSNSPLHF. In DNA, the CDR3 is TGTGCCAGCAGTTACGTTCCGGGATCCTCTAATTCACCCCTCCACTTT.

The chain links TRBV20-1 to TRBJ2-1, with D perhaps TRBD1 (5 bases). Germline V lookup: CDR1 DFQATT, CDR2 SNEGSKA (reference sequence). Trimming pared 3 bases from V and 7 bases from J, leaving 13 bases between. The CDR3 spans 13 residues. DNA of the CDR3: TGCAGTGCTAGGATAACAGGTGGGAATGAGCAGTTCTTC. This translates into CSARITGGNEQFF.

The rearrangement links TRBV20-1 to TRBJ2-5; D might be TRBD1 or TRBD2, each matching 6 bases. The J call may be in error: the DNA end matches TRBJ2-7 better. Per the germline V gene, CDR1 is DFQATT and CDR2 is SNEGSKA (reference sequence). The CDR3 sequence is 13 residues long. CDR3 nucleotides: TGCAGTGCTAACTGGGGGGCTCTCTACGAGCAGTACTTC. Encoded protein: CSANWGALYEQYF.

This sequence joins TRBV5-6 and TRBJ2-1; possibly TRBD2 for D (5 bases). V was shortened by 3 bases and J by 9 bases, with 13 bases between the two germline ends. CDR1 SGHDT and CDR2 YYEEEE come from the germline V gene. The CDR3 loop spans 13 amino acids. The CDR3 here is CASSSAGLGEQFF. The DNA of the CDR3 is TGTGCCAGCAGCTCGGCGGGCCTCGGTGAGCAGTTCTTC.

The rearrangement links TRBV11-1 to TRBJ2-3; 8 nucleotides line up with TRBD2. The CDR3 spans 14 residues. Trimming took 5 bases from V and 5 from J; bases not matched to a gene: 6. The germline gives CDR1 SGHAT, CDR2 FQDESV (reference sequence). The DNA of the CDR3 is TGTGCCAGCAGCGGCGGGACTAGGGGAGATACGCAGTATTTT. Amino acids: CASSGGTRGDTQYF.

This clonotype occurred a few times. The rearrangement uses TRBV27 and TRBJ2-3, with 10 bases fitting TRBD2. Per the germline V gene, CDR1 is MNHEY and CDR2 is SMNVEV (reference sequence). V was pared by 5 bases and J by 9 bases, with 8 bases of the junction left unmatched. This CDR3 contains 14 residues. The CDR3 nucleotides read TGTGCCAGCAGTCCCCTAGCGGGAGTGACGACGCAGTATTTT. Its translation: CASSPLAGVTTQYF.

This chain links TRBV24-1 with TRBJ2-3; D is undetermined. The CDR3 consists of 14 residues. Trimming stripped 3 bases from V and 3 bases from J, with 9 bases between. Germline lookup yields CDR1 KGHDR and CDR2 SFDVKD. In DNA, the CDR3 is TGTGCCACCAGTGATATGTCCACTACAGATACGCAGTATTTT. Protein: CATSDMSTTDTQYF.

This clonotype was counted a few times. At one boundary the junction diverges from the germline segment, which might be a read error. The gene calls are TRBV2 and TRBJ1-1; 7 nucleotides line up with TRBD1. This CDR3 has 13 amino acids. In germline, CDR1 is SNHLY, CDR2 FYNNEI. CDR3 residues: CASSGSGGTEAFF. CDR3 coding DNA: TGTGCCAGTAGTGGATCAGGGGGCACTGAAGCTTTCTTT.

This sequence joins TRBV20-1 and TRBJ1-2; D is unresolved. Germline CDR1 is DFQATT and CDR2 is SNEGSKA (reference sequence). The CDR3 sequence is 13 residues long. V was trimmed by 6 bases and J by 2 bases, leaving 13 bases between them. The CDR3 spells CSAAQLTNYGYTF. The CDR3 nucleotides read TGCAGTGCAGCCCAGCTTACCAACTATGGCTACACCTTC.

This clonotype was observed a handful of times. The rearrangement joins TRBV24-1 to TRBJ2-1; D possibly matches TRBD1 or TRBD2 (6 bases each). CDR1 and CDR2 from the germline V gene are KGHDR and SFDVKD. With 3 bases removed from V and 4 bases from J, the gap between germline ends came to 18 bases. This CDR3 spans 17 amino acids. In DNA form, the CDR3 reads TGTGCCACCAGTGATCCTTCCCGGGGGCCTGGGTACAATGAGCAGTTCTTC. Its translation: CATSDPSRGPGYNEQFF.

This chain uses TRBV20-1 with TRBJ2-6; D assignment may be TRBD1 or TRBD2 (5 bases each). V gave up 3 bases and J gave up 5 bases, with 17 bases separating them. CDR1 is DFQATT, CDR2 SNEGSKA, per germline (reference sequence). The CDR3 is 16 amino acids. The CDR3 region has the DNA TGCAGTGCTAGGGGGAGCGAACAGGCTTGGGCCAACGTCCTGACTTTC. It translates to CSARGSEQAWANVLTF.

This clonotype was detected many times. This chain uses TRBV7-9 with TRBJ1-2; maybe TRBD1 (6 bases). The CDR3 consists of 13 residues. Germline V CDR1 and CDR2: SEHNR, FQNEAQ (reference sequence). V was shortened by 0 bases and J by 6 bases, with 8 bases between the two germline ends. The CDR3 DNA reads TGTGCCAGCAGCTTAGCGCCAGGGGATGGCTACACCTTC. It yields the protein CASSLAPGDGYTF.

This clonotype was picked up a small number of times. The DNA of the CDR3 is TGCGCCAGCAGCCTCTGGACAGGGGAAGAGACCCAGTACTTC. Translating it yields CASSLWTGEETQYF. The chain employs TRBV5-1 and TRBJ2-5; 9 bases fit TRBD1. V was clipped by 4 bases and J by 3 bases; unmatched bases: 4. Per the germline V gene, CDR1 is SGHRS and CDR2 is YFSETQ. CDR3 length equals 14 residues. Together with reference TRBV5-1 and TRBJ2-5, the CDR3 gives the full variable domain: KAGVTQTPRYLIKTRGQQVTLSCSPISGHRSVSWYQQTPGQGLQFLFEYFSETQRNKGNFPGRFSGRQFSNSRSEMNVSTLELGDSALYLCASSLWTGEETQYFGPGTRLLVL.